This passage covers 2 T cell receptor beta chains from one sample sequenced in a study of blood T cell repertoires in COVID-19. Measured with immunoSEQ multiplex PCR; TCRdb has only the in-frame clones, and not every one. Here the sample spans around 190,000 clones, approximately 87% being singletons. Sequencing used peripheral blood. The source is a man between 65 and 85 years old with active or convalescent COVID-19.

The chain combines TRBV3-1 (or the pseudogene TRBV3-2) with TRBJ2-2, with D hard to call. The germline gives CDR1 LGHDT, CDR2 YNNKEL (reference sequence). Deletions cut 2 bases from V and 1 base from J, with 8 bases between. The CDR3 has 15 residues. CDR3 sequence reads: CASSQKTVNTGELFF. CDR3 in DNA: TGTGCCAGCAGCCAAAAAACAGTGAACACCGGGGAGCTGTTTTTT.

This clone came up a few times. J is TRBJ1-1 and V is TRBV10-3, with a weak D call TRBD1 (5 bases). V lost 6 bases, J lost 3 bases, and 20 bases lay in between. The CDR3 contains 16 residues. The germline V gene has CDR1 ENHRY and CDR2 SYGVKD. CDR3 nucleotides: TGTGCCATCAGCCCCTTGGAGGGGCATCGGGACACTGAAGCTTTCTTT. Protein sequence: CAISPLEGHRDTEAFF.